What follows are 9 T cell receptor beta chains derived from one specimen sequenced in a study of cytomegalovirus exposure and HLA in healthy donors. The primer mix had 60 Vbeta and 13 Jbeta primers. The protocol was immunoSEQ multiplex PCR, while the TCRdb copy is restricted to in-frame clones and leaves out a portion. Of more than 100,000 clones in the sample, under 75% were seen once. Specimen: PBMCs. The source of these receptors is a woman in her forties in good health and CMV-seronegative.

The V gene is TRBV5-4, the J gene TRBJ1-5; the match to TRBD1 covers 7 bases. The trim removed 4 bases at V and 1 base at J, leaving 2 bases unmatched. The CDR3 consists of 14 residues. Germline V gene data show CDR1 as SGHNT and CDR2 as YYREEE (reference sequence). This CDR3 reads CASSLDRSNQPQHF. The DNA for the CDR3 is TGTGCCAGCAGCCTGGACAGGAGCAATCAGCCCCAGCATTTT.

The chain uses TRBV11-3 and TRBJ2-3; 7 nucleotides line up with TRBD1. V dropped 5 bases and J dropped 1; count of bases not matched to a gene: 3. Germline CDR1 reads SGHNT; CDR2 reads YENEEA. The CDR3 consists of 14 residues. The CDR3 region has the DNA TGTGCCAGCAGCCCTGGACAGGGCACAGATACGCAGTATTTT. Translation gives CASSPGQGTDTQYF.

The chain joins TRBV30 to TRBJ1-4; no clear D. Germline V gives CDR1 GTSNPN, CDR2 SVGIG (reference sequence). This CDR3 is built from 16 residues. Trimming shortened V by 0 bases and J by 5 bases, and 16 bases separated the two germline ends. The CDR3 DNA reads TGTGCCTGGAGTGTTGGGTCAAGGCAGCGGAATGAAAAACTGTTTTTT. Its translation is CAWSVGSRQRNEKLFF.

The chain carries TRBV7-9 and TRBJ1-1; 8 bases align to TRBD1. V lost 4 bases and J lost 1; bases outside the gene matches: 5. The germline gives CDR1 SEHNR, CDR2 FQNEAQ (reference sequence). This CDR3 has 15 residues. The CDR3 DNA reads as TGTGCCAGCAGCTCTTGGGACAGGAGGAACACTGAAGCTTTCTTT. Protein sequence: CASSSWDRRNTEAFF.

This chain uses TRBV4-3 with TRBJ1-1; D is ambiguous. Trimming shortened V by 8 bases and J by 4 bases, and 11 bases separated the two germline ends. Per the germline V gene, CDR1 is LGHNA and CDR2 is YSLEER. The length of the CDR3 is 12 residues. The CDR3 loop is CASGYTGTEAFF. In nucleotides, the CDR3 is TGCGCCAGCGGGTACACGGGCACTGAAGCTTTCTTT.

About this clone itself: At the DNA level, this CDR3 is encoded by other sequences in the same sample as well. The chain has TRBV6-6 and TRBJ1-2, with 12 bases aligning to TRBD1. Germline V CDR1 and CDR2: MNHNY, SVGAGI (reference sequence). The ends lost 5 bases at V and 4 bases at J; junction bases unmatched: 8. This CDR3 is 16 amino acids long. The CDR3 loop reads CASSTGTGGPLYGYTF. The CDR3 region has the DNA TGTGCCAGCAGTACTGGGACAGGGGGCCCCCTCTATGGCTACACCTTC.

The V gene is TRBV30, the J gene TRBJ1-1; TRBD1 matches at 8 bases. Trimming removed 7 bases from V and 7 bases from J; junction bases left unmatched: 14. The CDR3 runs 14 residues. In germline, CDR1 is GTSNPN, CDR2 SVGIG (reference sequence). CDR3 nucleotide sequence: TGTGCCTCGACCTACCCCTCAGGGGGCAGTGAAGCTTTCTTT. Residues: CASTYPSGGSEAFF.

This clone was picked up a small number of times. The chain employs TRBV9 and TRBJ2-7, with 10 bases matching TRBD2. The J segment lost 2 bases and the V segment lost 0 bases, leaving 8 bases of the junction unmatched. This CDR3 spans 17 amino acids. Germline values: CDR1 SGDLS, CDR2 YYNGEE. The CDR3 loop reads CASSVGGLAGGTYEQYF. The CDR3 coding sequence is TGTGCCAGCAGCGTAGGAGGATTAGCGGGGGGTACCTACGAGCAGTACTTC.

This chain connects TRBV2 to TRBJ1-2; TRBD1 might be the D (5 bases). V was clipped by 6 bases and J by 5 bases, with 13 bases between them. The CDR3 has 13 amino acids. Germline CDR1 reads SNHLY; CDR2 reads FYNNEI. CDR3 region: CASRDTTSYGYTF. The CDR3 DNA reads TGTGCCAGCAGGGACACTACTTCGTATGGCTACACCTTC. The full variable domain, its missing parts supplied by reference TRBV2 and TRBJ1-2, is EPEVTQTPSHQVTQMGQEVILRCVPISNHLYFYWYRQILGQKVEFLVSFYNNEISEKSEIFDDQFSVERPDGSNFTLKIRSTKLEDSAMYFCASRDTTSYGYTFGSGTRLTVV.